These 32 T cell receptor beta chains came from one sample sequenced in a study of T-cell reconstitution after alpha-beta-depleted transplantation in children. Unique molecular identifiers tagged the TCRbeta library. TCRdb re-analysed the PCR reads in MiXCR, keeping a single row per CDR3 protein. The profile shows a few hundred thousand distinct CDR3 sequences, around 15% of them singletons. Sequencing used PBMCs, mostly from graft donor cells, obtained 360 days after TCRalphabeta/CD19-depleted stem cell transplant. The receptors shown here come from a boy in the first two years of life who had a stem cell transplant for Wiskott-Aldrich syndrome, so the T cells may come from the graft donor.

The gene calls are TRBV27 and TRBJ1-1; weak D call: TRBD1 (6 bases). Per the germline V gene, CDR1 is MNHEY and CDR2 is SMNVEV (reference sequence). Trimming stripped 4 bases from V and 5 bases from J, with 8 bases between. The CDR3 extends over 12 amino acids. This CDR3 is CASSSRGTEAFF. The CDR3 coding sequence is TGTGCCAGCAGTTCCAGGGGTACTGAAGCTTTCTTT.

This clonotype was observed a few times. The chain has TRBV10-2 and TRBJ2-7; 9 bases fit TRBD2. This CDR3 has 13 amino acids. The V segment lost 9 bases and the J segment 3 bases; nucleotides outside the gene matches: 6. Germline assignment: CDR1 WSHSY and CDR2 SAAADI. CDR3 in amino acids: CASGLASFYEQYF. CDR3 coding DNA: TGCGCCAGTGGACTAGCGAGCTTCTACGAGCAGTACTTC.

This chain uses TRBV20-1 with TRBJ2-3; 9 bases are a match to TRBD2. The CDR3 has 15 residues. Germline V lookup: CDR1 DFQATT, CDR2 SNEGSKA (reference sequence). V was clipped by 0 bases and J by 6 bases; unmatched bases: 7. DNA of the CDR3: TGCAGTGCTAGAGATCTCCTAGCGGGGAGGGATACGCAGTATTTT. Translating it yields CSARDLLAGRDTQYF.

This clonotype was seen repeatedly, ten times or more. The rearrangement uses TRBV24-1 and TRBJ1-1; 7 nucleotides match TRBD1. In germline, CDR1 is KGHDR, CDR2 SFDVKD. The CDR3 contains 15 residues. The trim removed 7 bases at V and 6 bases at J, leaving 13 bases unmatched. Here the CDR3 DNA reads TGTGCCACCAGGGACAACAGGGGTGGAAAATCTGAAGCTTTCTTT. Protein sequence: CATRDNRGGKSEAFF.

This chain links TRBV5-1 with TRBJ1-6; no definite D call. The CDR3 loop spans 15 amino acids. The germline V gene encodes CDR1 SGHRS and CDR2 YFSETQ. Trimming cost V 1 base and J 6 bases, with 11 bases left between them. The CDR3 region has the DNA TGCGCCAGCAGCTTGTCAACGGATCCTAATTCACCCCTCCACTTT. It is translated as CASSLSTDPNSPLHF.

The chain recombines TRBV20-1 with TRBJ2-7, with 12 positions matching TRBD2. J gave up 1 base and V 3 bases, and 10 bases lay outside the gene matches. This CDR3 spans 17 amino acids. CDR1 is DFQATT, CDR2 SNEGSKA, per germline (reference sequence). The CDR3 region is CSASDTSGRSRSYEQYF. The CDR3, as DNA: TGCAGTGCTAGTGATACTAGCGGGAGGAGTAGGTCCTACGAGCAGTACTTC.

Comment on this clonotype: The junction and the germline gene differ at one end; a read error may be behind it. J is TRBJ2-2 and V is TRBV15; D is ambiguous. Germline CDR1 and CDR2: LNHNV and YYDKDF (reference sequence). The CDR3 length is 11 residues. The CDR3 bases are TGTGACACCAGTAGACCCGGGGAGCTGTTTTTT. Encoded protein: CDTSRPGELFF.

This clonotype was seen a handful of times. The V gene is TRBV20-1, the J gene TRBJ2-7, with 7 nucleotides matching TRBD2. In germline, CDR1 is DFQATT, CDR2 SNEGSKA (reference sequence). The CDR3 has 13 residues. The V gene end was trimmed by 3 bases and the J gene end by 2 bases; junction bases not matched to a gene: 4. This chain's CDR3 is CSASPAGAYEQYF. The CDR3 DNA is TGCAGTGCTAGTCCTGCGGGAGCCTACGAGCAGTACTTC.

V usage is TRBV30 and J usage is TRBJ2-7; D is tentatively TRBD1 or TRBD2 (5 bases each). The CDR3 sequence is 13 residues long. From germline, CDR1 is GTSNPN and CDR2 SVGIG (reference sequence). Trimming left V 2 bases short and J 4 bases short, with 12 bases between. CDR3 nucleotide sequence: TGTGCCTGGAGTCTGGGGACCTTATACGAGCAGTACTTC. Amino acids: CAWSLGTLYEQYF.

The V call is TRBV15, the J call TRBJ2-4; 8 nucleotides match TRBD1. CDR1 is LNHNV, CDR2 YYDKDF, per germline (reference sequence). CDR3 length: 15 amino acids. Losses at the gene ends were 2 bases for V and 1 base for J; bases not matched to a gene: 1. The DNA for the CDR3 is TGTGCCACCAGCAGACGACAGGGGGCCAAAAACATTCAGTACTTC. It codes for CATSRRQGAKNIQYF.

This clonotype was seen a handful of times. This chain connects TRBV6-5 to TRBJ2-7; D may be TRBD1 or TRBD2 (5 bases each). The CDR3 has 15 amino acids. Germline-derived CDR1 and CDR2 are MNHEY and SVGAGI. Trimming cost V 0 bases and J 3 bases, with 12 bases left between them. The CDR3 sequence: CASSYSGDPYYEQYF. CDR3 DNA: TGTGCCAGCAGTTACTCGGGGGACCCATACTACGAGCAGTACTTC.

The J gene is TRBJ1-1, the V gene TRBV6-1; D unresolved. Trimming shortened V by 6 bases and J by 1 base, and 18 bases separated the two germline ends. The V gene's germline CDR1 is MNHNS and CDR2 SASEGT. The CDR3 is made up of 16 amino acids. The CDR3 DNA reads TGTGCCAGCAGGGAAATTCGCCGTAAAAGGAACACTGAAGCTTTCTTT. Its translation is CASREIRRKRNTEAFF.

Only a few counts were recorded for this clonotype. V usage is TRBV7-2 and J usage is TRBJ2-1; 9 bases align to TRBD1. With 3 bases clipped from V and 3 bases from J, the junction kept 9 bases outside the gene matches. CDR1 is SGHTA and CDR2 is FQGNSA in the germline V gene. The length of the CDR3 is 17 residues. CDR3 nucleotides: TGTGCCAGCAGCTTTTATTGGGACAGGGTCGGCTACAATGAGCAGTTCTTC. This sequence encodes CASSFYWDRVGYNEQFF.

This rearrangement joins TRBV9 to TRBJ2-3; unclear D gene. Germline CDR1 is SGDLS and CDR2 is YYNGEE. The germline V and J ends were trimmed by 0 bases and 5 bases, with 7 bases remaining between them. The CDR3 has 13 residues. The CDR3 spells CASSVGTVDTQYF. In nucleotides, the CDR3 is TGTGCCAGCAGCGTAGGAACTGTAGATACGCAGTATTTT.

This clonotype was observed many times. The chain links TRBV12-3 or TRBV12-4 to TRBJ2-1, with D uncertain. The CDR3 consists of 14 residues. The V gene lost 3 bases and the J gene lost 2 bases, with 8 bases spanning the gap. The CDR3 sequence: CASSFVQTYNEQFF. CDR3 nucleotide sequence: TGTGCCAGCAGTTTTGTACAGACCTACAATGAGCAGTTCTTC.

This clonotype was counted a few times. The V gene is TRBV5-1, the J gene TRBJ2-2, with 7 bases that match TRBD1. Trimming at V came to 3 bases and at J to 5 bases, leaving 10 bases not matched to a gene. CDR3 length equals 16 residues. Germline CDR1 reads SGHRS; CDR2 reads YFSETQ. The CDR3 DNA reads TGCGCCAGCAGCTCCAACAGGGGAAGGGGTACCGGGGAGCTGTTTTTT. Its protein product is CASSSNRGRGTGELFF.

J is TRBJ2-1 and V is TRBV12-3 or TRBV12-4; no definite D call. There are 13 residues in the CDR3. Trimming removed 6 bases from V and 6 bases from J, with 12 bases in between. CDR3 sequence: CASSPPWGNEQFF. The CDR3 bases are TGTGCCAGCAGCCCCCCTTGGGGCAATGAGCAGTTCTTC.

CDR3 DNA: TGTGCCAGCTCACCATCCACCCTCCCCTACAATGAGCAGTTCTTC. Its protein is CASSPSTLPYNEQFF. The genes are TRBV18 and TRBJ2-1; D remains ambiguous. The CDR3 consists of 15 residues. Trimming took 2 bases from V and 2 from J, leaving 10 bases between them. Germline V gives CDR1 KGHSH, CDR2 LQKENI.

There are many counts of this clonotype. The V call is TRBV20-1, the J call TRBJ2-2; D might be TRBD2 (6 bases). CDR3 length: 13 amino acids. Trimming shortened V by 6 bases and J by 5 bases, and 13 bases separated the two germline ends. Germline V lookup: CDR1 DFQATT, CDR2 SNEGSKA (reference sequence). The CDR3 spells CSAPGLRTGELFF. As DNA, the CDR3 is TGCAGTGCCCCGGGACTTCGGACCGGGGAGCTGTTTTTT.

V and J are TRBV3-1 and TRBJ2-1; D unresolved. The V and J ends lost 1 base and 0 bases respectively, with 10 bases between them. This CDR3 region has 16 residues. The V gene's germline CDR1 is LGHDT and CDR2 YNNKEL (reference sequence). In DNA form, the CDR3 reads TGTGCCAGCAGCCAAGTTGCGAGTTCCTCCTACAATGAGCAGTTCTTC. This gives the protein CASSQVASSSYNEQFF.

This clonotype has more than one count but fewer than ten. The J gene is TRBJ2-7, the V gene TRBV6-5; 9 bases match TRBD1. This CDR3 contains 13 residues. Germline values: CDR1 MNHEY, CDR2 SVGAGI. V lost 4 bases and J lost 7; bases outside the gene matches: 5. The CDR3: CASSLQGAGEQYF. The CDR3 DNA follows: TGTGCCAGCAGTTTACAGGGGGCCGGGGAGCAGTACTTC.

At least ten counts were recorded for this clonotype. The rearrangement uses TRBV2 and TRBJ2-3; TRBD2 matches at 14 bases. The germline gives CDR1 SNHLY, CDR2 FYNNEI. CDR3 size: 15 residues. The junction had 3 bases not matched to a gene; V was cut back by 5 bases and J by 5 bases. The CDR3 DNA sequence: TGTGCCAGCAGTCGACTAGCGGGAGGGCTAGATACGCAGTATTTT. The encoded protein is CASSRLAGGLDTQYF.

The chain couples TRBV7-9 to TRBJ2-3, with D unclear. Trimming pared 7 bases from V and 1 base from J, leaving 18 bases between. Germline V gene data show CDR1 as SEHNR and CDR2 as FQNEAQ (reference sequence). The CDR3 is 16 amino acids. The DNA for the CDR3 is TGTGCCAGCACCAAACTTTTGAAGGAACGCACAGATACGCAGTATTTT. Its protein is CASTKLLKERTDTQYF.

The chain combines TRBV7-9 with TRBJ2-3; TRBD1 aligns across 8 bases. Germline V gene data show CDR1 as SEHNR and CDR2 as FQNEAQ (reference sequence). The CDR3 loop spans 15 amino acids. V shed 4 bases and J 4 bases; nucleotides not matched to a gene: 7. CDR3 residues: CASSSRQGLADTQYF. CDR3 DNA: TGTGCCAGCAGCTCCCGACAGGGGTTAGCAGATACGCAGTATTTT.

The chain carries TRBV5-1 and TRBJ1-1, with D possibly matching TRBD1 (5 bases). In germline, CDR1 is SGHRS, CDR2 YFSETQ. V shed 4 bases and J shed 1 base, with 17 bases lying between them. There are 16 residues in the CDR3. In DNA, the CDR3 is TGCGCCAGCAGCGTTCACGGGGCGTGGGGGAACACTGAAGCTTTCTTT. It is translated as CASSVHGAWGNTEAFF.

This clonotype was seen only a few times. An end of the junction does not agree with germline; a read error may underlie this. The rearrangement uses TRBV12-3 or TRBV12-4 and TRBJ1-3; D perhaps matches TRBD1 (5 bases). CDR3 length: 15 residues. The CDR3 sequence: CASSIAPRGGNTIYF. In nucleotides, the CDR3 is TGTGCCAGCAGTATAGCACCGAGGGGTGGAAACACCATATATTTT.

This clonotype came up a few times. This chain joins TRBV4-2 and TRBJ2-5, with 11 bases that match TRBD2. With V trimmed by 0 bases and J by 2 bases, 5 bases remained unmatched. The CDR3 extends over 17 amino acids. Germline V gene sequence: CDR1 LGHNA, CDR2 YNFKEQ. The CDR3 sequence is CASSQDRLAGLQETQYF. DNA of the CDR3: TGTGCCAGCAGCCAAGACAGACTAGCGGGGTTGCAAGAGACCCAGTACTTC.

This rearrangement joins TRBV2 to TRBJ2-7; tentative D call: TRBD1 (5 bases). The germline gives CDR1 SNHLY, CDR2 FYNNEI. The CDR3 contains 12 residues. With 6 bases removed from V and 3 bases from J, the gap between germline ends came to 9 bases. CDR3 bases: TGTGCCAGCAGAGGGGATGACTACGAGCAGTACTTC. Protein product: CASRGDDYEQYF.

This clonotype was found many times. The chain recombines TRBV28 with TRBJ1-2, with TRBD1 matching 7 bases. The CDR3 is 13 amino acids. Trimming at V came to 6 bases and at J to 4 bases, leaving 5 bases not matched to a gene. Per germline, CDR1 MDHEN and CDR2 SYDVKM. This CDR3 is CASSDRVIYGYTF. For the CDR3, the DNA is TGTGCCAGCAGCGACAGGGTTATCTATGGCTACACCTTC.

In its sample, this clonotype was seen once. The chain is built from TRBV28 and TRBJ2-5, with 9 bases matching TRBD2. Germline-derived CDR1 and CDR2 are MDHEN and SYDVKM. Germline trimming cut 7 bases from V and 5 bases from J; bases unmatched to any gene: 11. The CDR3 loop spans 15 amino acids. Here the CDR3 DNA reads TGTGCCAGCAATCTTCGACTAGCGGTAGGGGAGACCCAGTACTTC. It encodes CASNLRLAVGETQYF.

The chain couples TRBV7-2 to TRBJ2-7, with 8 bases matching TRBD2. Per germline, CDR1 SGHTA and CDR2 FQGNSA. The CDR3 extends over 16 amino acids. V shed 1 base, J shed 6 bases, and the junction held 11 bases outside the gene matches. In nucleotides, the CDR3 is TGTGCCAGCAGCTTAGTAGTGCTAGCGGGCTCTAGCGAGCAGTACTTC. Translating it yields CASSLVVLAGSSEQYF.

The chain employs TRBV5-1 and TRBJ1-2; D gene ambiguous. Germline V lookup: CDR1 SGHRS, CDR2 YFSETQ. The V end lost 2 bases, the J end lost 7 bases, and 12 bases lay between the germline ends. There are 13 residues in the CDR3. CDR3 DNA sequence: TGCGCCAGCAGCTTTTATGGGAACGGTGGCTACACCTTC. This codes for CASSFYGNGGYTF.